The 25 T cell receptor beta chains presented below share a single source sample, sequenced in a study of response to subunit inactivated influenza vaccine. TCRdb ran MiXCR on the RT-PCR reads and lists one entry per CDR3 protein. Of fewer than 650,000 distinct CDR3 sequences in the sample, roughly 13% were seen once. Sample: PBMCs from blood, taken roughly 48 days after vaccination. The receptors were gathered from a man between 50 and 59 years old who received an inactivated influenza vaccine.

This clonotype occurred a few times. The chain couples TRBV29-1 to TRBJ2-5; D is unresolved. CDR1 is SQVTM and CDR2 is ANQGSEA in the germline V gene. With 3 bases removed from V and 5 bases from J, the gap between germline ends came to 13 bases. The CDR3 consists of 13 residues. The CDR3 DNA reads as TGCAGCGTTGAGTCTCCATCTTCCGAGACCCAGTACTTC. Translating gives CSVESPSSETQYF.

The chain has TRBV6-1 and TRBJ2-6, with 11 bases aligning to TRBD2. Losses at the gene ends were 5 bases for V and 0 bases for J; bases not matched to a gene: 3. The CDR3 contains 17 residues. Germline CDR1 and CDR2: MNHNS and SASEGT. The CDR3 sequence: CASSLTSGASGANVLTF. The CDR3 DNA reads TGTGCCAGCAGTCTGACTAGCGGGGCCTCTGGGGCCAACGTCCTGACTTTC.

This clonotype appeared a few times. V and J are TRBV7-2 and TRBJ2-3; D gene ambiguous. V was clipped by 4 bases and J by 3 bases, with 8 bases between them. The CDR3 runs 13 residues. The V gene's germline CDR1 is SGHTA and CDR2 FQGNSA. CDR3 residues: CASSSTPTDTQYF. For the CDR3, the DNA is TGTGCCAGCAGCTCAACTCCTACAGATACGCAGTATTTT.

This clonotype was seen only a few times. The chain carries TRBV29-1 and TRBJ2-2; D not certain. V was trimmed by 4 bases and J by 3 bases, leaving 6 bases between them. CDR1 and CDR2 (germline): SQVTM, ANQGSEA. This CDR3 region has 12 residues. The CDR3 DNA reads as TGCAGCGTTGTTCGAGACACCGGGGAGCTGTTTTTT. Protein: CSVVRDTGELFF.

This clonotype has more than one count but fewer than ten. This sequence joins TRBV6-5 and TRBJ1-1; the D is unclear. Germline V gene data show CDR1 as MNHEY and CDR2 as SVGAGI. The V end was cut by 2 bases, the J end by 7 bases, with 11 bases between. CDR3 length equals 13 residues. CDR3 bases: TGTGCCAGCAGTTACGGTCCGACATATGAAGCTTTCTTT. Protein: CASSYGPTYEAFF.

The rearrangement uses TRBV20-1 and TRBJ1-2; no reliable D call. The CDR3 is 10 amino acids. V shed 4 bases and J shed 3 bases, with 3 bases lying between them. Germline V gives CDR1 DFQATT, CDR2 SNEGSKA (reference sequence). The CDR3 protein is CSATDYGYTF. The CDR3 nucleotides read TGCAGTGCTACGGACTATGGCTACACCTTC.

This clonotype was detected a few times. This chain joins TRBV4-2 and TRBJ2-3; TRBD2 matches at 13 bases. Germline lookup yields CDR1 LGHNA and CDR2 YNFKEQ. The junction had 4 bases not matched to a gene; V was cut back by 1 base and J by 0 bases. This CDR3 region has 18 residues. This chain's CDR3 is CASSQGLAGGPSTDTQYF. The CDR3 region has the DNA TGTGCCAGCAGCCAAGGACTAGCGGGGGGACCTAGCACAGATACGCAGTATTTT.

This clonotype was seen a handful of times. CDR3 DNA sequence: TGTGCCAGCAGTTCGGGACAGCAGCGGTCGCAGTATTTT. Protein: CASSSGQQRSQYF. This chain uses TRBV12-3 or TRBV12-4 with TRBJ2-3, with 7 bases identical to TRBD1. V shed 4 bases, J shed 10 bases, and the junction held 8 bases outside the gene matches. The CDR3 has 13 residues.

This clonotype was counted only a few times. The chain combines TRBV29-1 with TRBJ2-1; possibly TRBD1 for D (5 bases). Germline V lookup: CDR1 SQVTM, CDR2 ANQGSEA. With 5 bases removed from V and 9 bases from J, the gap between germline ends came to 11 bases. The CDR3 totals 11 residues. The CDR3 loop reads CSVPRGAEQFF. For the CDR3, the DNA is TGCAGCGTTCCTAGGGGTGCTGAGCAGTTCTTC.

The sample holds many counts of this clonotype. This chain joins TRBV11-2 and TRBJ1-1; D perhaps matches TRBD1 (5 bases). This CDR3 is 11 amino acids long. The V and J ends lost 6 bases and 7 bases respectively, with 9 bases between them. Germline V gene data show CDR1 as SGHAT and CDR2 as FQNNGV. CDR3 in amino acids: CASSWRGEAFF. CDR3 in DNA: TGTGCCAGCAGTTGGAGGGGTGAAGCTTTCTTT.

This clonotype turned up a few times. Written as DNA, the CDR3 is TGTGCCAGCAGTTTACGGGGGACTGGGGCCAACGTCCTGACTTTC. It yields the protein CASSLRGTGANVLTF. The chain joins TRBV12-3 or TRBV12-4 to TRBJ2-6; D is perhaps TRBD2 (6 bases). V was clipped by 2 bases and J by 2 bases, with 7 bases between them. The CDR3 sequence is 15 residues long.

CDR3 region: CAISEDNNYGYTF. Here the CDR3 DNA reads TGTGCCATCAGTGAGGACAATAACTATGGCTACACCTTC. This chain connects TRBV10-3 to TRBJ1-2; D uncertain. The CDR3 covers 13 residues. V shed 2 bases and J shed 1 base, with 5 bases lying between them. Germline CDR1 reads ENHRY; CDR2 reads SYGVKD.

The chain links TRBV7-8 to TRBJ2-7; TRBD1 or TRBD2 may be the D gene (5 bases each). This CDR3 has 13 residues. CDR1 is SGHVS and CDR2 is FQNEAQ in the germline V gene. V was trimmed by 5 bases and J by 2 bases, leaving 10 bases between them. CDR3 sequence: CASSVGATYEQYF. The CDR3 region has the DNA TGTGCCAGCAGCGTCGGGGCTACCTACGAGCAGTACTTC.

The CDR3 DNA is TGTGCCAGCAGCTATAGCGGGAGGGCCTACAATGAGCAGTTCTTC. This translates into CASSYSGRAYNEQFF. The chain couples TRBV7-8 to TRBJ2-1; 11 bases agree with TRBD2. Germline CDR1 and CDR2: SGHVS and FQNEAQ. The trim removed 4 bases at V and 2 bases at J, leaving 1 base unmatched. There are 15 residues in the CDR3.

This clonotype was seen many times. V usage is TRBV5-1 and J usage is TRBJ1-5; tentative D call: TRBD1 (6 bases). Germline CDR1 and CDR2: SGHRS and YFSETQ. V gave up 1 base and J gave up 5 bases, with 10 bases separating them. This CDR3 has 14 residues. CDR3 sequence reads: CASSLLGGDQPQHF. In nucleotides, the CDR3 is TGCGCCAGCAGCTTGCTAGGGGGGGATCAGCCCCAGCATTTT.

This clonotype was counted between two and nine times. The rearrangement links TRBV20-1 to TRBJ2-7; D not certain. Germline CDR1 and CDR2: DFQATT and SNEGSKA (reference sequence). With 6 bases removed from V and 5 bases from J, the gap between germline ends came to 14 bases. This CDR3 region has 12 residues. Here the CDR3 reads CSAHGGSNEQYF. CDR3 in DNA: TGCAGTGCCCACGGTGGGTCCAACGAGCAGTACTTC.

The V gene is TRBV6-2 or TRBV6-3, the J gene TRBJ2-7; perhaps D is TRBD1 or TRBD2 (5 bases each). Per germline, CDR1 MNHEY and CDR2 SVGEGT. V lost 1 base and J 5 bases, leaving 15 bases between the germline ends. This CDR3 has 15 amino acids. The CDR3 nucleotides read TGTGCCAGCAGTTACTTAATGACAGCGGCCGACGAGCAGTACTTC. Encoded protein: CASSYLMTAADEQYF.

This clonotype has only a few counts. The rearrangement joins TRBV5-1 to TRBJ2-1; D is perhaps TRBD1 or TRBD2 (6 bases each). Trimming left V 1 base short and J 0 bases short, with 11 bases between. This CDR3 has 16 residues. Germline V gene sequence: CDR1 SGHRS, CDR2 YFSETQ. Here the CDR3 DNA reads TGCGCCAGCAGCTTGTACGGGGGCAGCTCCTACAATGAGCAGTTCTTC. The encoded protein is CASSLYGGSSYNEQFF.

There are a few counts of this clonotype. V is TRBV11-2 and J is TRBJ2-1; the D is unclear. Germline V gene sequence: CDR1 SGHAT, CDR2 FQNNGV. Trimming removed 2 bases from V and 4 bases from J, with 12 bases in between. This CDR3 contains 15 residues. This chain's CDR3 is CASSLSQSHYNEQFF. CDR3 nucleotides: TGTGCCAGCAGCTTAAGCCAGTCTCATTACAATGAGCAGTTCTTC.

This clonotype has just a few counts. The chain has TRBV5-6 and TRBJ2-7, with a tentative D call TRBD1 (6 bases). Germline-derived CDR1 and CDR2 are SGHDT and YYEEEE. The CDR3 totals 16 residues. Trimming removed 1 base from V and 0 bases from J, with 14 bases in between. CDR3 bases: TGTGCCAGCAGCTTGTTGACAGGCCGAAGCTCCTACGAGCAGTACTTC. As protein: CASSLLTGRSSYEQYF. The full variable domain, with the rest looked up from reference TRBV5-6 and TRBJ2-7, is DAGVTQSPTHLIKTRGQQVTLRCSPKSGHDTVSWYQQALGQGPQFIFQYYEEEERQRGNFPDRFSGHQFPNYSSELNVNALLLGDSALYLCASSLLTGRSSYEQYFGPGTRLTVT.

The sample holds a few counts of this clonotype. The V gene is TRBV6-1, the J gene TRBJ1-4; possible D gene TRBD1, 6 bases. CDR1 MNHNS and CDR2 SASEGT come from the germline V gene. V lost 7 bases and J lost 0, with 24 bases in between. The CDR3 contains 19 residues. CDR3 residues: CASKNGGMAGSATNEKLFF. In DNA, the CDR3 is TGTGCCAGCAAAAATGGGGGCATGGCGGGTTCGGCAACTAATGAAAAACTGTTTTTT.

V is TRBV20-1 and J is TRBJ2-1; a weak D match, TRBD1 (5 bases). This CDR3 spans 11 amino acids. From germline, CDR1 is DFQATT and CDR2 SNEGSKA (reference sequence). Trimming took 2 bases from V and 8 from J, leaving 7 bases between them. Here the CDR3 reads CSARWGHEQFF. The CDR3 DNA reads TGCAGTGCTAGATGGGGCCATGAGCAGTTCTTC.

About this clonotype itself: The germline gene is not matched at one end of the junction; a read error may be the cause. The CDR3 DNA is TGCTGTGCGCAACTCCGGGACCATAGCACAACAGATACGCAGTATTTT. Amino acids: CCAQLRDHSTTDTQYF. The V call is TRBV20-1, the J call TRBJ2-3; either TRBD1 or TRBD2 may fit D (5 bases each). This CDR3 contains 16 residues. Germline V gene data show CDR1 as DFQATT and CDR2 as SNEGSKA (reference sequence).

Only a few counts were recorded for this clonotype. The chain uses TRBV4-3 and TRBJ2-3; D gene uncertain. This CDR3 has 13 residues. Trimming pared 0 bases from V and 7 bases from J, leaving 8 bases between. Germline V gene sequence: CDR1 LGHNA, CDR2 YSLEER. The CDR3 protein is CASSQDKSNTQYF. The CDR3 DNA follows: TGCGCCAGCAGCCAAGACAAAAGCAATACGCAGTATTTT.

The chain employs TRBV20-1 and TRBJ2-7; D possibly corresponds to TRBD2 (6 bases). Trimming removed 1 base at V and 5 bases at J, with 9 bases between. Germline assignment: CDR1 DFQATT and CDR2 SNEGSKA (reference sequence). This CDR3 has 12 residues. Here the CDR3 DNA reads TGCAGTGCTAGAGGGGGGACTGACGAGCAGTACTTC. Amino acid sequence: CSARGGTDEQYF.